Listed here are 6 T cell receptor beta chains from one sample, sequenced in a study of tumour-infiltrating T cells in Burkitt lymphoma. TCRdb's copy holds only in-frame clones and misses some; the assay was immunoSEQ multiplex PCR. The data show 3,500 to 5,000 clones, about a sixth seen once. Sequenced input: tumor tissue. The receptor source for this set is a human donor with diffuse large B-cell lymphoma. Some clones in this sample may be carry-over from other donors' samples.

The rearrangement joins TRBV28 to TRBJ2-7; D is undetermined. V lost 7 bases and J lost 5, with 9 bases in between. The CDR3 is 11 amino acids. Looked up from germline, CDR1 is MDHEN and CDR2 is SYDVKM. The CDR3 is CASTSFNEQYF. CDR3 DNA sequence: TGTGCCAGCACCTCGTTTAACGAGCAGTACTTC.

As DNA, the CDR3 is TGTGCCAGCAGCTGGGAGGGGGTTGATGAGCAGTTCTTC. It is translated as CASSWEGVDEQFF. The genes are TRBV11-2 and TRBJ2-1; TRBD2 might be the D (7 bases). V was shortened by 4 bases and J by 8 bases, with 12 bases between the two germline ends. Germline V gene data show CDR1 as SGHAT and CDR2 as FQNNGV. The CDR3 runs to 13 residues.

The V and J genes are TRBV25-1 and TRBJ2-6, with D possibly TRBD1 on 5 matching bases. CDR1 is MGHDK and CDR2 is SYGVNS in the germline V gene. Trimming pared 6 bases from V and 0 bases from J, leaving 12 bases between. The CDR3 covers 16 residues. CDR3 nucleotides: TGTGCCAGCAGCCTCCAGGGTGCCTCTGGGGCCAACGTCCTGACTTTC. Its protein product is CASSLQGASGANVLTF.

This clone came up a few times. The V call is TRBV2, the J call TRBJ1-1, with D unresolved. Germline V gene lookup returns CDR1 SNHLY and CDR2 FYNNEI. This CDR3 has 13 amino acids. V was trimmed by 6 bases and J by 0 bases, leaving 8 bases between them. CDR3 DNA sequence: TGTGCCAGCAGACCACATCTGAACACTGAAGCTTTCTTT. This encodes CASRPHLNTEAFF.

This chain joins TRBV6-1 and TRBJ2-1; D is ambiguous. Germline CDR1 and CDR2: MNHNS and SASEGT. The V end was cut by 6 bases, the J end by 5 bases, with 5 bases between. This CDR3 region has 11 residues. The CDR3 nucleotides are TGTGCCAGCAGGCTAGACAATGAGCAGTTCTTC. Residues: CASRLDNEQFF.

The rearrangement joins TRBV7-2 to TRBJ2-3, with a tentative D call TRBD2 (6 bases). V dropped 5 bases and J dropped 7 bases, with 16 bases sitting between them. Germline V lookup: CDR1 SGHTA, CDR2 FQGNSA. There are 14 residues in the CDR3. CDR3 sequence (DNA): TGTGCCAGCAGCCTCGGGCCGGGGAGGTATACGCAGTATTTT. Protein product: CASSLGPGRYTQYF.